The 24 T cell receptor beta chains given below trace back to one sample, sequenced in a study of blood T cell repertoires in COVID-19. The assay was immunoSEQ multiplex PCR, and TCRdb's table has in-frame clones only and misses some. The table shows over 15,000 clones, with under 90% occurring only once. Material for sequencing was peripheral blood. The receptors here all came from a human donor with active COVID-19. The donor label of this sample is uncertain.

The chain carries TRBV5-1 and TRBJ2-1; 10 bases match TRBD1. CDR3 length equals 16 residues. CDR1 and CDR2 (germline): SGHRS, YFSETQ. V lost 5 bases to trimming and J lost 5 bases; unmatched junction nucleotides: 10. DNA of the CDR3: TGCGCCAGCAGGAAAACCGGGACAGGGGTCGACAATGAGCAGTTCTTC. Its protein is CASRKTGTGVDNEQFF. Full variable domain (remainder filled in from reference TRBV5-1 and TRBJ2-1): KAGVTQTPRYLIKTRGQQVTLSCSPISGHRSVSWYQQTPGQGLQFLFEYFSETQRNKGNFPGRFSGRQFSNSRSEMNVSTLELGDSALYLCASRKTGTGVDNEQFFGPGTRLTVL.

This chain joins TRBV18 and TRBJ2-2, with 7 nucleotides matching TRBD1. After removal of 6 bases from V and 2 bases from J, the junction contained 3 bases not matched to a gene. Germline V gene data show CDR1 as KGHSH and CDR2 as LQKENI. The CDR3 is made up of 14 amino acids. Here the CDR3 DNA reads TGTGCCAGCTCGGGGACAGCTAACACCGGGGAGCTGTTTTTT. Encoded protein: CASSGTANTGELFF.

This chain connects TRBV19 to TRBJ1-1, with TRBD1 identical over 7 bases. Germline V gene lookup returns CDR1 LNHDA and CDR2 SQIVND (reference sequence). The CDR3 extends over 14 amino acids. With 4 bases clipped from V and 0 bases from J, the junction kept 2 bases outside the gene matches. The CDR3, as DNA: TGTGCCAGTAGTAGACAGGGTATGAACACTGAAGCTTTCTTT. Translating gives CASSRQGMNTEAFF.

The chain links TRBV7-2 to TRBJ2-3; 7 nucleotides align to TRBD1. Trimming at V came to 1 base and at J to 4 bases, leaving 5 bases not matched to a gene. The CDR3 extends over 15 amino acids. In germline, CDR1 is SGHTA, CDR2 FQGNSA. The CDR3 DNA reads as TGTGCCAGCAGCTTAGGGGGACAGTCATCAGATACGCAGTATTTT. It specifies CASSLGGQSSDTQYF.

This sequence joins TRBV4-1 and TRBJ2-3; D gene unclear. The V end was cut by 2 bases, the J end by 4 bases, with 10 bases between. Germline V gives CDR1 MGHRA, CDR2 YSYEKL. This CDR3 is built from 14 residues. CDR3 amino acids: CASSQLVLSDTQYF. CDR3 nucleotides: TGCGCCAGCAGCCAACTAGTTTTGTCAGATACGCAGTATTTT.

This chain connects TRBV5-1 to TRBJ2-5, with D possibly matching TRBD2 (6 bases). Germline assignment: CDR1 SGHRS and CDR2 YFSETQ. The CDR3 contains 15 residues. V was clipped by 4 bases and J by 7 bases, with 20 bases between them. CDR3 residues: CASSPGLGGYGTQYF. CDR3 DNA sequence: TGCGCCAGCAGCCCGGGACTCGGGGGATACGGGACCCAGTACTTC.

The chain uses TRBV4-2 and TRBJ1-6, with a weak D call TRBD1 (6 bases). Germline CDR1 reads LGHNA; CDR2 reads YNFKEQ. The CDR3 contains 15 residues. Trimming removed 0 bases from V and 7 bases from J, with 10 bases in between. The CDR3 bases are TGTGCCAGCAGCCAAGATCGGACAGCCAATTCACCCCTCCACTTT. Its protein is CASSQDRTANSPLHF.

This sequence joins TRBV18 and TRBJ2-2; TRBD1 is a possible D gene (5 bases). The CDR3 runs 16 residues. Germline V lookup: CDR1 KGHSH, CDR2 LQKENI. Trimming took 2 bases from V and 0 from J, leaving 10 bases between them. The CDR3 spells CASSPNQGTNTGELFF. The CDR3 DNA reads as TGTGCCAGCTCACCAAACCAGGGTACGAACACCGGGGAGCTGTTTTTT.

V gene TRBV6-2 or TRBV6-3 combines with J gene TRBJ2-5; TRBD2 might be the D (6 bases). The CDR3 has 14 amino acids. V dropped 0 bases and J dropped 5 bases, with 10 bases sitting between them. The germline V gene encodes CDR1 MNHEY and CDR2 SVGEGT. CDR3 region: CASSYSGGAETQYF. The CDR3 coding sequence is TGTGCCAGCAGTTACTCTGGAGGGGCGGAGACCCAGTACTTC.

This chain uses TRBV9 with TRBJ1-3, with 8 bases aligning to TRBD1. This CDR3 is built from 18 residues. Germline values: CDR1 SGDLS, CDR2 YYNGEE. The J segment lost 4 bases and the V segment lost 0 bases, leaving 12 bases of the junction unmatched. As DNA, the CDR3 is TGTGCCAGCAGCGTAGGTCCCAGCGACAGGGGTGGGGGAAACACCATATATTTT. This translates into CASSVGPSDRGGGNTIYF.

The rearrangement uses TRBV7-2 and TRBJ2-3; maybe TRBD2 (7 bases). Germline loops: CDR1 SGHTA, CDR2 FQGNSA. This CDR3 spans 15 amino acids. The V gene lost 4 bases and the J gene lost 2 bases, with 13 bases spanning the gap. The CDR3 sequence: CASSSVGGPTDTQYF. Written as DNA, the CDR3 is TGTGCCAGCAGCTCGGTCGGGGGGCCCACAGATACGCAGTATTTT.

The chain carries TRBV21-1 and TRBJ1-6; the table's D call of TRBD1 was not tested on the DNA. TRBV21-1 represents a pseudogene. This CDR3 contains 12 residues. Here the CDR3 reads CVTTGDNSPLHF. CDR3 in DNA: TGTGTAACGACAGGGGATAATTCACCCCTCCACTTT.

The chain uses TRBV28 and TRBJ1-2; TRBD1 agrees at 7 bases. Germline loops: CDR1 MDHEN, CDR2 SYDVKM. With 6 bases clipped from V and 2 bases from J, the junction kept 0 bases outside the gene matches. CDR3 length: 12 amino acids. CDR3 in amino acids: CASRQGNYGYTF. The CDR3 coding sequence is TGTGCCAGCAGACAGGGGAACTATGGCTACACCTTC.

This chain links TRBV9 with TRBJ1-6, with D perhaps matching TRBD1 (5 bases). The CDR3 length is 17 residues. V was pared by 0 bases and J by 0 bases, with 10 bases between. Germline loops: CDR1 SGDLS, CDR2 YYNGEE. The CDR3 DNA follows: TGTGCCAGCAGCGTAGGGGGACTGAGCTCCTATAATTCACCCCTCCACTTT. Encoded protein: CASSVGGLSSYNSPLHF.

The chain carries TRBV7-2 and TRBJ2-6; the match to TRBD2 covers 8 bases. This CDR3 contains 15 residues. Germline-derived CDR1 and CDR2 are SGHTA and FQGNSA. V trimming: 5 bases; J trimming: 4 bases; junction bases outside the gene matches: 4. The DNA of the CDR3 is TGTGCCAGCAGCAACCGGGGGGGAGGGGCCAACGTCCTGACTTTC. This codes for CASSNRGGGANVLTF.

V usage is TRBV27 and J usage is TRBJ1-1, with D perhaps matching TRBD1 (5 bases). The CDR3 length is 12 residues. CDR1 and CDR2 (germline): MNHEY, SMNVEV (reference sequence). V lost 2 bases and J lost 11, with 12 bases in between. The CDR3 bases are TGTGCCAGCAGTTTAGGGGTGGGGCGGGCTTTCTTT. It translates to CASSLGVGRAFF.

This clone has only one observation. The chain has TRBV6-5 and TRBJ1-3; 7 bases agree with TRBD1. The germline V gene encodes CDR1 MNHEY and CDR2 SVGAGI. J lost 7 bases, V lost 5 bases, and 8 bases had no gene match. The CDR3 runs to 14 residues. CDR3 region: CASSHRQGVNTIYF. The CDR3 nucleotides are TGTGCCAGCAGTCATCGACAGGGTGTCAACACCATATATTTT.

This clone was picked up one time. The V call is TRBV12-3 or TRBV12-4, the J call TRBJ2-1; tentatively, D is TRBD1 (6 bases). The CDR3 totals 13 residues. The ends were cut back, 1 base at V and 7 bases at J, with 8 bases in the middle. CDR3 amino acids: CASSLGTANEQFF. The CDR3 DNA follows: TGTGCCAGCAGTTTAGGGACAGCTAATGAGCAGTTCTTC.

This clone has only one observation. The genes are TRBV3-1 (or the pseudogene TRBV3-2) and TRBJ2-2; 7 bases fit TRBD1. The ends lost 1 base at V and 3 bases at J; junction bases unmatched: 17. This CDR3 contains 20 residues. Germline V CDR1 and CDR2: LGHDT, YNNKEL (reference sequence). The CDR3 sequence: CASSQVPGQRLLQYTGELFF. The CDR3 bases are TGTGCCAGCAGCCAAGTCCCGGGACAGAGATTACTCCAGTACACCGGGGAGCTGTTTTTT.

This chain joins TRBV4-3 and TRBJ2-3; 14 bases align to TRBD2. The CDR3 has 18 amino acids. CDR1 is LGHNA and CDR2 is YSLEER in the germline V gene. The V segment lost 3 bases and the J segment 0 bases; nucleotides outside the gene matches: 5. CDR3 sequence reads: CASSQLGLAGASTDTQYF. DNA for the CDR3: TGCGCCAGCAGCCAGTTGGGACTAGCGGGGGCTAGCACAGATACGCAGTATTTT.

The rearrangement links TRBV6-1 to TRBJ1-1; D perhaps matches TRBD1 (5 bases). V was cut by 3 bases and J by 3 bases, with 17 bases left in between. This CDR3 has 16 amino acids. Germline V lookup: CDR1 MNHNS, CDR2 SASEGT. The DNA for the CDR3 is TGTGCCAGCAGTGACCGGAATAAAGGGGTGCACACTGAAGCTTTCTTT. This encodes CASSDRNKGVHTEAFF.

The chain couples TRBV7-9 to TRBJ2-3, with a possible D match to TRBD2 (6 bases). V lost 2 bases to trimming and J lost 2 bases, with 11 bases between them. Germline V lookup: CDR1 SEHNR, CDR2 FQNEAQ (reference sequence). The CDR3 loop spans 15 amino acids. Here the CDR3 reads CASSLREIVTDTQYF. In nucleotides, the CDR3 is TGTGCCAGCAGCTTACGGGAGATAGTCACAGATACGCAGTATTTT.

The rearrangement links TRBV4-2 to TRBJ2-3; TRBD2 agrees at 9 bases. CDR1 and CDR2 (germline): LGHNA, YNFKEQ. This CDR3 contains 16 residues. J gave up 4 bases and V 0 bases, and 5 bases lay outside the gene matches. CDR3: CASSQEGGGAPDTQYF. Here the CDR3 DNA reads TGTGCCAGCAGCCAAGAAGGCGGGGGGGCCCCAGATACGCAGTATTTT.

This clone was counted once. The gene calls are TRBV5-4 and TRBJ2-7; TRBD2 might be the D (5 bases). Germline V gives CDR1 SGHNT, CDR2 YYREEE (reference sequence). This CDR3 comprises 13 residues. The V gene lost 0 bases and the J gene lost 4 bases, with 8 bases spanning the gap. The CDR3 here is CASSLDGDYEQYF. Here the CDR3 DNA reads TGTGCCAGCAGCTTGGACGGGGATTACGAGCAGTACTTC.